The T cell receptor (beta chain) described here comes from a study of blood T cell repertoires in COVID-19. Background on the study: Sites in the United States, Italy and Spain provided acute and convalescent COVID-19 samples.

This clone was found once. Generated by immunoSEQ multiplex PCR, the TCRdb table keeps only in-frame clones and is missing some. The sample consists of hundreds of thousands of clones, over 75% of them appearing once. Sample: peripheral blood. This clonotype originated in an older woman with COVID-19, enrolled during active disease.

DNA of the CDR3: TGTGCCAGCAGGGCAGGGGGCGCTGATGAAAAACTGTTTTTT. Translating gives CASRAGGADEKLFF. This chain links TRBV6-5 with TRBJ1-4; TRBD1 matches 8 bases. Germline values: CDR1 MNHEY, CDR2 SVGAGI. J was trimmed by 6 bases and V by 6 bases; bases with no gene match: 6. The length of the CDR3 is 14 residues.